Following are 14 T cell receptor beta chains from one sample sequenced in a study of cytomegalovirus exposure and HLA in healthy donors. The PCR was carried out with 60 Vbeta primers and 13 Jbeta primers. Libraries were prepared by immunoSEQ multiplex PCR; TCRdb keeps only in-frame clonotypes and omits some of them. The table lists 150,000 to 200,000 clones, around 87% of them singletons. The sequencing input was PBMCs. These TCRs come from a woman between 18 and 29 years old in good health and CMV-seronegative.

V is TRBV4-1 and J is TRBJ2-3; 13 positions agree with TRBD2. The germline CDR1 and CDR2 sequences are MGHRA and YSYEKL. V lost 4 bases and J lost 8; bases outside the gene matches: 18. The CDR3 runs to 19 residues. CDR3 residues: CASSRGLAGAQSLGVTQYF. The CDR3 DNA sequence: TGCGCCAGCAGCCGAGGACTAGCGGGGGCCCAGTCACTTGGGGTTACGCAGTATTTT.

The V call is TRBV4-1, the J call TRBJ2-7; 8 nucleotides match TRBD1. CDR1 is MGHRA and CDR2 is YSYEKL in the germline V gene. This CDR3 contains 14 residues. With V trimmed by 5 bases and J by 3 bases, 6 bases remained unmatched. The CDR3 spells CASSAEGTGYEQYF. The CDR3 DNA follows: TGCGCCAGCAGCGCCGAAGGGACAGGCTACGAGCAGTACTTC.

This clone was counted between two and nine times. The chain recombines TRBV5-4 with TRBJ2-7; TRBD2 might be the D (6 bases). This CDR3 is 15 amino acids long. Germline lookup yields CDR1 SGHNT and CDR2 YYREEE (reference sequence). The V gene lost 4 bases and the J gene lost 0 bases, with 14 bases spanning the gap. Here the CDR3 reads CASSGAGRSSYEQYF. In DNA form, the CDR3 reads TGTGCCAGCAGCGGCGCGGGACGGAGCTCCTACGAGCAGTACTTC.

The chain has TRBV18 and TRBJ2-2, with 11 bases lining up with TRBD2. The V gene's germline CDR1 is KGHSH and CDR2 LQKENI. The CDR3 loop spans 15 amino acids. Trimming removed 4 bases from V and 6 bases from J; junction bases left unmatched: 4. CDR3 nucleotide sequence: TGTGCCAGCTCACAGGCTAGCGGGAGGCCCGGGGAGCTGTTTTTT. It yields the protein CASSQASGRPGELFF.

The chain has TRBV27 and TRBJ2-2; D perhaps matches TRBD2 (6 bases). This CDR3 has 14 amino acids. The germline V and J ends were trimmed by 0 bases and 4 bases, with 6 bases remaining between them. Germline values: CDR1 MNHEY, CDR2 SMNVEV (reference sequence). The DNA of the CDR3 is TGTGCCAGCAGTTTATCCGGGGGCACCGGGGAGCTGTTTTTT. It encodes CASSLSGGTGELFF.

This clone was seen a handful of times. This sequence joins TRBV7-9 and TRBJ1-2, with D hard to call. The CDR3 runs 15 residues. Germline values: CDR1 SEHNR, CDR2 FQNEAQ (reference sequence). V gave up 3 bases and J gave up 3 bases, with 14 bases separating them. Here the CDR3 DNA reads TGTGCCAGCAGCTTGCTTACAGAGATACACTATGGCTACACCTTC. Amino acid sequence: CASSLLTEIHYGYTF.

This chain links TRBV2 with TRBJ1-4; 9 bases match TRBD1. V was clipped by 4 bases and J by 8 bases; unmatched bases: 8. The CDR3 runs 15 residues. The germline V gene has CDR1 SNHLY and CDR2 FYNNEI. In DNA form, the CDR3 reads TGTGCCAGCAGTGGACGGGACAGGGCCAGAGAAAAACTGTTTTTT. Protein: CASSGRDRAREKLFF.

The chain recombines TRBV19 with TRBJ2-5; 11 bases map to TRBD1. TRBJ2-7 explains the end of the DNA better; the J call may be wrong. The CDR3 totals 15 residues. Germline assignment: CDR1 LNHDA and CDR2 SQIVND (reference sequence). The DNA for the CDR3 is TGTGCCAGTAGTGCCGGACAGGGGGCAGTCTACGAGCAGTACTTC. Translation: CASSAGQGAVYEQYF.

This rearrangement joins TRBV5-1 to TRBJ2-1, with D perhaps matching TRBD2 (6 bases). This CDR3 contains 15 residues. The germline V gene has CDR1 SGHRS and CDR2 YFSETQ. Trimming stripped 3 bases from V and 4 bases from J, with 14 bases between. This CDR3 is CASSSRDSSYNEQFF. The CDR3 DNA reads TGCGCCAGCAGCTCTCGGGACTCTTCATACAATGAGCAGTTCTTC.

Only a few counts were recorded for this clone. The chain has TRBV4-1 and TRBJ1-1; D remains unclear. The CDR3 spans 15 residues. Germline CDR1 and CDR2: MGHRA and YSYEKL. Trimming removed 4 bases from V and 2 bases from J, with 14 bases in between. CDR3 loop: CASSRLAGGNTEAFF. The CDR3 DNA reads as TGCGCCAGCAGCCGACTTGCGGGAGGCAACACTGAAGCTTTCTTT.

V is TRBV5-4 and J is TRBJ1-2, with 8 bases lining up with TRBD1. The germline V gene encodes CDR1 SGHNT and CDR2 YYREEE (reference sequence). CDR3 length: 15 amino acids. J gave up 2 bases and V 4 bases, and 7 bases lay outside the gene matches. In DNA, the CDR3 is TGTGCCAGCAGCGCAGGGGGCGCGAGGAACTATGGCTACACCTTC. Amino acids: CASSAGGARNYGYTF.

This clone was detected only a few times. The J gene is TRBJ2-3, the V gene TRBV7-2; the match to TRBD2 covers 8 bases. CDR3 size: 14 residues. Germline assignment: CDR1 SGHTA and CDR2 FQGNSA. With V trimmed by 5 bases and J by 4 bases, 5 bases remained unmatched. As DNA, the CDR3 is TGTGCCAGCAGCCTAGTAGCGGGATCAGATACGCAGTATTTT. Amino acids: CASSLVAGSDTQYF.

The chain uses TRBV4-3 and TRBJ1-3; 7 bases match TRBD1. After removal of 0 bases from V and 4 bases from J, the junction contained 9 bases not matched to a gene. This CDR3 region has 17 residues. Germline values: CDR1 LGHNA, CDR2 YSLEER. DNA of the CDR3: TGCGCCAGCAGCCAAGATCCTAGGGGGCGCGCGGGAAACACCATATATTTT. Amino acid sequence: CASSQDPRGRAGNTIYF.

The chain couples TRBV7-9 to TRBJ2-5; D perhaps matches TRBD1 (6 bases). This CDR3 contains 13 residues. The germline V gene has CDR1 SEHNR and CDR2 FQNEAQ (reference sequence). V lost 3 bases and J lost 4, with 9 bases in between. The CDR3 nucleotides are TGTGCCAGCAGCTTCGGACAGCGAGAGACCCAGTACTTC. It specifies CASSFGQRETQYF.